This is a list of T cell receptor beta chains from one sample in a study of CD8 T cell repertoires and HIV-1 epitope variants. Clones were read by immunoSEQ multiplex PCR, and TCRdb kept only the in-frame ones, dropping some. The sample includes more than 85,000 clones, around 67% seen only once; the top ten take approximately 24%. The sequenced sample was uncultured baseline CD8+ T cells from peripheral blood mononuclear cells (PBMCs). These receptors were taken from a male donor with HIV. Each CDR3 is given with its conserved first and last residue. Fields, in order: clone size, D gene, V gene, J gene, CDR3 DNA, CDR3 protein. The D gene is left open where the match is weak. Expanded clones are given a class, and other clones once, few, many or no size at all.

clone_size: .; d_call: .; v_call: TRBV5-1; j_call: TRBJ1-3; cdr3_nt: TGCGCCAGCAGCGGGGGACTGATCTTCTCTGGAAACACCATATATTTT; cdr3_aa: CASSGGLIFSGNTIYF
clone_size: .; d_call: TRBD1; v_call: TRBV29-1; j_call: TRBJ2-1; cdr3_nt: TGCAGCGTTGAAGACTCCCGGGACAGGGTTTACAATGAGCAGTTCTTC; cdr3_aa: CSVEDSRDRVYNEQFF
clone_size: .; d_call: TRBD2; v_call: TRBV5-4; j_call: TRBJ2-3; cdr3_nt: TGTGCCAGCAGCTTGGGTACTAGCGGGATACCTAGCACAGATACGCAGTATTTT; cdr3_aa: CASSLGTSGIPSTDTQYF
clone_size: .; d_call: TRBD2; v_call: TRBV29-1; j_call: TRBJ2-7; cdr3_nt: TGCAGCGTTCGGGCTAGCGGGAGTATTAGGGAGCAGTACTTC; cdr3_aa: CSVRASGSIREQYF
clone_size: few; d_call: .; v_call: TRBV15; j_call: TRBJ1-2; cdr3_nt: TGTGCCACCAGCGTATACGGGGCGGACTATGGCTACACCTTC; cdr3_aa: CATSVYGADYGYTF
clone_size: few; d_call: .; v_call: TRBV30; j_call: TRBJ2-2; cdr3_nt: TGTGCCTGGAGTGTACTCCTGGGGGGATGGGACACCGGGGAGCTGTTTTTT; cdr3_aa: CAWSVLLGGWDTGELFF
clone_size: .; d_call: .; v_call: TRBV5-4; j_call: TRBJ1-1; cdr3_nt: TGTGCCAGCAGCTGGGGGGGACGAGACACTGAAGCTTTCTTT; cdr3_aa: CASSWGGRDTEAFF
clone_size: .; d_call: .; v_call: TRBV25-1; j_call: TRBJ2-3; cdr3_nt: TGTGCCAGCAGAGACTTCGGGACAGATACGCAGTATTTT; cdr3_aa: CASRDFGTDTQYF
clone_size: few; d_call: .; v_call: TRBV4-1; j_call: TRBJ2-2; cdr3_nt: TGCGCCAGCAGCCAGGCACATGGCTCCACCGGGGAGCTGTTTTTT; cdr3_aa: CASSQAHGSTGELFF
clone_size: .; d_call: TRBD2; v_call: TRBV7-7; j_call: TRBJ2-2; cdr3_nt: TGTGCTAGCAGCCTCGGGACTAGCGGAAGGAGAACCGGGGAGCTGTTTTTT; cdr3_aa: CASSLGTSGRRTGELFF
clone_size: once; d_call: TRBD2; v_call: TRBV7-9; j_call: TRBJ2-1; cdr3_nt: TGTGCCAGCAGCCCCTTCGGGACTAGTTCATACAATGAGCAGTTCTTC; cdr3_aa: CASSPFGTSSYNEQFF
clone_size: .; d_call: TRBD1; v_call: TRBV7-2; j_call: TRBJ2-3; cdr3_nt: TGTGCCACCAAACAGGGGCCCGGAACAGATACGCAGTATTTT; cdr3_aa: CATKQGPGTDTQYF
clone_size: .; d_call: .; v_call: TRBV5-4; j_call: TRBJ1-2; cdr3_nt: TGTGCTTCTACGGAGGTGAATAACTATGGCTACACCTTC; cdr3_aa: CASTEVNNYGYTF
clone_size: few; d_call: .; v_call: TRBV18; j_call: TRBJ1-1; cdr3_nt: TGTGCCAGCTCAATCCGACAGATTGGGGATAACACTGAAGCTTTCTTT; cdr3_aa: CASSIRQIGDNTEAFF
clone_size: .; d_call: .; v_call: TRBV19; j_call: TRBJ2-6; cdr3_nt: TGTGCCAGTAGTATCGGGGGCTCCAGGCGGGGCGTCCTGACTTTC; cdr3_aa: CASSIGGSRRGVLTF
clone_size: .; d_call: .; v_call: TRBV28; j_call: TRBJ1-3; cdr3_nt: TGTGCCAGCAGTCCATCTTCAGGGTGGGGAAACACCATATATTTT; cdr3_aa: CASSPSSGWGNTIYF
clone_size: .; d_call: .; v_call: TRBV7-2; j_call: TRBJ2-7; cdr3_nt: TGTGCCAGCAGCCGGGACTTCCCCTACGAGCAGTACTTC; cdr3_aa: CASSRDFPYEQYF
clone_size: .; d_call: TRBD2; v_call: TRBV27; j_call: TRBJ2-7; cdr3_nt: TGTGCCAGCAGTTCCCTGGGACTAGGCAGCTACGAGCAGTACTTC; cdr3_aa: CASSSLGLGSYEQYF
clone_size: .; d_call: .; v_call: TRBV5-8; j_call: TRBJ2-5; cdr3_nt: TGTGCCAGCGTAAGGTTTAGGGGGGAAGAGACCCAGTACTTC; cdr3_aa: CASVRFRGEETQYF
clone_size: .; d_call: .; v_call: TRBV10-2; j_call: TRBJ2-1; cdr3_nt: TGCGCCAGCAGTGAGACTAACAGGGAGCAGTTCTTC; cdr3_aa: CASSETNREQFF
clone_size: .; d_call: .; v_call: TRBV5-1; j_call: TRBJ1-1; cdr3_nt: TGCGCCAGCAGCTTGGGCCAGGGAATGAGAACTGAAGCTTTCTTT; cdr3_aa: CASSLGQGMRTEAFF
clone_size: .; d_call: .; v_call: TRBV9; j_call: TRBJ2-7; cdr3_nt: TGTGCCAGCAGCGTAGGGGGGTCCGGGGGCCACGAGCAGTACTTC; cdr3_aa: CASSVGGSGGHEQYF
clone_size: .; d_call: .; v_call: TRBV6-6; j_call: TRBJ2-7; cdr3_nt: TGTGCCAGCAGTTACGGTACCTACGAGCAGTACTTC; cdr3_aa: CASSYGTYEQYF
clone_size: .; d_call: TRBD1; v_call: TRBV2; j_call: TRBJ1-3; cdr3_nt: TGTGCCAGCAGCCGAACGACCCAAGCCGGGACAGGAGGAAACACCATATATTTT; cdr3_aa: CASSRTTQAGTGGNTIYF
clone_size: few; d_call: TRBD1; v_call: TRBV9; j_call: TRBJ1-2; cdr3_nt: TGTGCCAGCAGCCCGACCGGGACAGGGAGTAGGGCCTATGGCTACACCTTC; cdr3_aa: CASSPTGTGSRAYGYTF
clone_size: .; d_call: TRBD1; v_call: TRBV29-1; j_call: TRBJ1-5; cdr3_nt: TGCAGCGTTAAAGACGGGACAGGGGGCAATCAGCCCCAGCATTTT; cdr3_aa: CSVKDGTGGNQPQHF
clone_size: .; d_call: .; v_call: TRBV30; j_call: TRBJ1-4; cdr3_nt: TGTGCCTGGAGAAGAGACAAGGACGCAAGTAATGAAAAACTGTTTTTT; cdr3_aa: CAWRRDKDASNEKLFF
clone_size: .; d_call: TRBD2; v_call: TRBV11-2; j_call: TRBJ2-5; cdr3_nt: TGTGCCAGCAGCTTACACGGGAGGGAGACCCAGTACTTC; cdr3_aa: CASSLHGRETQYF
clone_size: .; d_call: TRBD1; v_call: TRBV30; j_call: TRBJ2-7; cdr3_nt: TGTGCCTGGAGTGGAAGGGGACAGGGGACCTTC; cdr3_aa: CAWSGRGQGTF
clone_size: .; d_call: .; v_call: TRBV5-1; j_call: TRBJ1-5; cdr3_nt: TGCGCCAGCAGCTTGGATCGGACTAGCAATCAGCCCCAGCATTTT; cdr3_aa: CASSLDRTSNQPQHF
clone_size: .; d_call: .; v_call: TRBV6-5; j_call: TRBJ1-5; cdr3_nt: TGTGCCAGCAGTTACTCGATATTTGGGAATCAGCCCCAGCATTTT; cdr3_aa: CASSYSIFGNQPQHF
clone_size: .; d_call: TRBD1; v_call: TRBV19; j_call: TRBJ1-5; cdr3_nt: TGTGCCAGTAGGGGGACAGGGGGACAGCCCCAGCATTTT; cdr3_aa: CASRGTGGQPQHF
clone_size: once; d_call: .; v_call: TRBV7-6; j_call: TRBJ2-7; cdr3_nt: TGTGCCTCGGGTACGTCCTACGAGCAGTACTTC; cdr3_aa: CASGTSYEQYF
clone_size: few; d_call: .; v_call: TRBV9; j_call: TRBJ2-2; cdr3_nt: TGTGCCAGCAGCCCAGGGACTGGAGGGGGTACCGGGGAGCTGTTTTTT; cdr3_aa: CASSPGTGGGTGELFF
clone_size: .; d_call: .; v_call: TRBV7-2; j_call: TRBJ2-5; cdr3_nt: TGTGCCAGCAGCTTACTCCCAGCGGAAGAGACCCAGTACTTC; cdr3_aa: CASSLLPAEETQYF
clone_size: .; d_call: .; v_call: TRBV6-6; j_call: TRBJ2-1; cdr3_nt: TGTGCCAGCAGTTACGACGGCGGGCGGAGTGCTGAGCAGTTCTTC; cdr3_aa: CASSYDGGRSAEQFF
clone_size: once; d_call: .; v_call: TRBV2; j_call: TRBJ2-7; cdr3_nt: TGTGCCAGCAGTGATGAAGGTGTCGGTGATAACTACGAGCAGTACTTC; cdr3_aa: CASSDEGVGDNYEQYF
clone_size: few; d_call: TRBD1; v_call: TRBV14; j_call: TRBJ2-7; cdr3_nt: TGTGCCAGCAGCCAATGGACAGGGGAGCAGTACTTC; cdr3_aa: CASSQWTGEQYF
clone_size: .; d_call: TRBD1; v_call: TRBV2; j_call: TRBJ1-1; cdr3_nt: TGTGCCAGCAGAGCCCCCGACAGGGACACTGAAGCTTTCTTT; cdr3_aa: CASRAPDRDTEAFF
clone_size: .; d_call: .; v_call: TRBV5-1; j_call: TRBJ2-7; cdr3_nt: TGCGCCAGCAGCTTCGGCAGGAGCTCCTACGAGCAGTACTTC; cdr3_aa: CASSFGRSSYEQYF
clone_size: .; d_call: .; v_call: TRBV19; j_call: TRBJ1-1; cdr3_nt: TGTGCCAGTAGTACCGGAATCAAGAGTGAAGCTTTCTTT; cdr3_aa: CASSTGIKSEAFF
clone_size: few; d_call: .; v_call: TRBV5-1; j_call: TRBJ2-1; cdr3_nt: TGCGCCAGCAGCTTGGACCTCAACTCCGGTTCCTACAATGAGCAGTTCTTC; cdr3_aa: CASSLDLNSGSYNEQFF
clone_size: .; d_call: .; v_call: TRBV9; j_call: TRBJ1-1; cdr3_nt: TGTGCCAGCAGCCTTATGGCGCCCGGCTTTGAAGCTTTCTTT; cdr3_aa: CASSLMAPGFEAFF
clone_size: once; d_call: TRBD2; v_call: TRBV4-1; j_call: TRBJ2-1; cdr3_nt: TGCGCCAGCAGCCATACGACTAGCGGGCCTCCCTACAATGAGCAGTTCTTC; cdr3_aa: CASSHTTSGPPYNEQFF
clone_size: .; d_call: .; v_call: TRBV7-9; j_call: TRBJ1-2; cdr3_nt: TGTGCCACCAGAGGGGACTATGGCTACACCTTC; cdr3_aa: CATRGDYGYTF
clone_size: .; d_call: .; v_call: TRBV14; j_call: TRBJ1-1; cdr3_nt: TGTGCCAGCAGCCAGGGGATCGAAGCTTTCTTT; cdr3_aa: CASSQGIEAFF
clone_size: .; d_call: .; v_call: TRBV6-4; j_call: TRBJ2-5; cdr3_nt: TGTGCCAGCAGTGACTCTCGGGGCGGAGAGACCCAGTACTTC; cdr3_aa: CASSDSRGGETQYF
clone_size: .; d_call: .; v_call: TRBV10-3; j_call: TRBJ1-5; cdr3_nt: TGTGCCATCAGCCTGGACCGAAATCAGCCCCAGCATTTT; cdr3_aa: CAISLDRNQPQHF
clone_size: many; d_call: TRBD1; v_call: TRBV28; j_call: TRBJ2-1; cdr3_nt: TGTGCCAGCAGTGCCGGACAGGCTTACAATGAGCAGTTCTTC; cdr3_aa: CASSAGQAYNEQFF
clone_size: .; d_call: .; v_call: TRBV5-6; j_call: TRBJ2-1; cdr3_nt: TGTGCCAGCAGCTTACTAGATAATGAGCAGTTCTTC; cdr3_aa: CASSLLDNEQFF
clone_size: .; d_call: TRBD1; v_call: TRBV6-5; j_call: TRBJ1-1; cdr3_nt: TGTGCCAGCAGGATACAGGGGGAATTTGACACTGAAGCTTTCTTT; cdr3_aa: CASRIQGEFDTEAFF
clone_size: .; d_call: TRBD2; v_call: TRBV28; j_call: TRBJ2-1; cdr3_nt: TGTGCCAGCAGTCCTACCCTTTGGCGGGAGTGGTTCTTC; cdr3_aa: CASSPTLWREWFF
clone_size: .; d_call: TRBD2; v_call: TRBV13; j_call: TRBJ2-1; cdr3_nt: TGTGCCAGCAGCCCATCCGGGACTAGCGGGGATTCGTCCTACAATGAGCAGTTCTTC; cdr3_aa: CASSPSGTSGDSSYNEQFF
clone_size: .; d_call: .; v_call: TRBV5-4; j_call: TRBJ2-5; cdr3_nt: TGTGCCAGCAGCTTGGTACTAGAGACCCAGTACTTC; cdr3_aa: CASSLVLETQYF
clone_size: .; d_call: .; v_call: TRBV9; j_call: TRBJ1-5; cdr3_nt: TGTGCCAGCAGCGTCTATGAAAGTAGCAATCAGCCCCAGCATTTT; cdr3_aa: CASSVYESSNQPQHF